This passage covers 10 T cell receptor beta chains from one sample sequenced in a study of cytomegalovirus exposure and HLA in healthy donors (dated by TCRdb to the late 2010s). Libraries were constructed by the immunoSEQ multiplex PCR assay. Not all clones reach the TCRdb copy of this immuneACCESS table, which keeps in-frame sequences only. Checked studies attribute under half of the gap to unresolved V genes and leave the rest unexplained. The sample data list approximately 160,000 clones, and about 86% of these were observed just once. The leading ten clones occupy roughly 6% of the sample. The sample consisted of PBMCs. These receptor sequences come from a woman under 40 in good health and CMV-seronegative.

This clone was recorded only once. The chain combines TRBV6-5 with TRBJ2-7; D remains ambiguous. Germline CDR1 MNHEY, CDR2 SVGAGI. Trimming cost V 0 bases and J 0 bases, with 6 bases left between them. This CDR3 is built from 14 residues. The CDR3 sequence is CASSYSSSSYEQYF. The CDR3 DNA is TGTGCCAGCAGTTACTCGTCTAGCTCCTACGAGCAGTACTTC.

The chain employs TRBV5-1 and TRBJ1-1; possible D gene TRBD1, 6 bases. The ends were cut back, 1 base at V and 4 bases at J, with 11 bases in the middle. This CDR3 region has 14 residues. Germline assignment: CDR1 SGHRS and CDR2 YFSETQ. The CDR3 spells CASSLTGLGTEAFF. The CDR3 coding sequence is TGCGCCAGCAGCTTGACAGGGCTGGGCACTGAAGCTTTCTTT.

The chain has TRBV28 and TRBJ1-2; 8 bases are a match to TRBD1. Germline lookup yields CDR1 MDHEN and CDR2 SYDVKM. This CDR3 is built from 14 residues. Trimming took 6 bases from V and 6 from J; bases not matched to a gene: 9. CDR3 DNA: TGTGCCAGCAGCACCGGACAGGGTCGGAATGGCTACACCTTC. Translated, it gives CASSTGQGRNGYTF.

The gene calls are TRBV9 and TRBJ2-1, with 15 bases fitting TRBD2. Trimming cost V 3 bases and J 4 bases; bases outside gene matches: 8. Germline CDR1 and CDR2: SGDLS and YYNGEE. CDR3 length: 18 residues. As DNA, the CDR3 is TGTGCCAGCAGCGCACCGGGACTAGCGGGAGGTCATTACAATGAGCAGTTCTTC. Amino acid sequence: CASSAPGLAGGHYNEQFF.

The gene calls are TRBV30 and TRBJ2-4, with D tentatively TRBD1 or TRBD2 (6 bases each). The CDR3 has 15 residues. The germline gives CDR1 GTSNPN, CDR2 SVGIG (reference sequence). V dropped 0 bases and J dropped 3 bases, with 12 bases sitting between them. The CDR3 DNA is TGTGCCTGGAGTGTAGGTAGGGGGGTCAAAAACATTCAGTACTTC. Its protein is CAWSVGRGVKNIQYF.

V and J are TRBV27 and TRBJ2-5; D is ambiguous. Trimming pared 5 bases from V and 4 bases from J, leaving 17 bases between. This CDR3 comprises 15 residues. The V gene's germline CDR1 is MNHEY and CDR2 SMNVEV (reference sequence). The chain's CDR3 is CASSGVLGLGETQYF. The CDR3 DNA follows: TGTGCCAGCAGTGGGGTCTTAGGGTTAGGAGAGACCCAGTACTTC.

The CDR3 nucleotides read TGTGCCAGCTCGGGTTACGAGCAGTACTTC. This translates into CASSGYEQYF. The J gene is TRBJ2-7, the V gene TRBV2; D call uncertain. The germline gives CDR1 SNHLY, CDR2 FYNNEI. CDR3 length: 10 residues. Between the trimmed V and J ends, which lost 8 bases and 4 bases, there was a span of 6 bases.

J is TRBJ1-5 and V is TRBV28; maybe TRBD1 (5 bases). Trimming stripped 10 bases from V and 1 base from J, with 17 bases between. This CDR3 has 15 amino acids. Germline CDR1 reads MDHEN; CDR2 reads SYDVKM. The CDR3 region is CAITMGVGSNQPQHF. The CDR3 DNA reads TGTGCCATCACCATGGGGGTAGGGAGCAATCAGCCCCAGCATTTT.

This sequence joins TRBV28 and TRBJ2-1; TRBD1 matches at 10 bases. CDR3 size: 15 residues. V lost 2 bases to trimming and J lost 5 bases; unmatched junction nucleotides: 3. The germline V gene has CDR1 MDHEN and CDR2 SYDVKM. The CDR3 protein is CASSLIGTGDNEQFF. CDR3 DNA: TGTGCCAGCAGTTTAATTGGGACAGGGGACAATGAGCAGTTCTTC.

The chain joins TRBV4-1 to TRBJ1-1; D not certain. The germline V and J ends were trimmed by 7 bases and 10 bases, with 25 bases remaining between them. CDR3 size: 15 residues. CDR1 is MGHRA and CDR2 is YSYEKL in the germline V gene. In DNA, the CDR3 is TGCGCCAGCAAGAGTGAACACTGGGCAATTTTGGGAGCTTTCTTT. Translation gives CASKSEHWAILGAFF.